One sample yielded the 8 T cell receptor beta chains listed below, sequenced in a study of cytomegalovirus exposure and HLA in healthy donors. Primers for the PCR totalled 60 Vbeta and 13 Jbeta. TCRdb's copy holds only in-frame clones and misses some; the assay was immunoSEQ multiplex PCR. The profile shows 120,000 to 150,000 clones, around 90% of them singletons. Sequenced material: PBMCs. The receptors were gathered from a middle-aged woman in good health and CMV-seronegative.

The chain links TRBV29-1 to TRBJ1-1, with 7 bases lining up with TRBD1. The trim removed 6 bases at V and 1 base at J, leaving 2 bases unmatched. CDR3 length: 12 amino acids. The V gene's germline CDR1 is SQVTM and CDR2 ANQGSEA. The CDR3 is CSVTGANTEAFF. The CDR3 DNA reads as TGCAGCGTAACAGGGGCGAACACTGAAGCTTTCTTT.

This clone has a single count. This chain connects TRBV27 to TRBJ2-5; D possibly corresponds to TRBD1 (6 bases). The J call is uncertain, as TRBJ2-7 better fits the DNA end. Germline CDR1 MNHEY, CDR2 SMNVEV (reference sequence). The CDR3 spans 13 residues. DNA for the CDR3: TGTGCCAGCAGTCCGACAGGCTCCTACGAGCAGTACTTC. Translating gives CASSPTGSYEQYF.

This rearrangement joins TRBV7-9 to TRBJ2-2; no clear D. The V and J ends lost 3 bases and 4 bases respectively, with 15 bases between them. There are 16 residues in the CDR3. CDR1 is SEHNR, CDR2 FQNEAQ, per germline (reference sequence). The CDR3 is CASSLTLPPSTGELFF. The CDR3 nucleotides read TGTGCCAGCAGCTTGACACTCCCACCGAGCACCGGGGAGCTGTTTTTT.

On this clone itself: Sequence at one end of the junction differs from germline and may be a read error. This rearrangement joins TRBV7-9 to TRBJ1-2; tentative D call: TRBD1 (6 bases). This CDR3 has 14 residues. The germline gives CDR1 SEHNR, CDR2 FQNEAQ (reference sequence). The CDR3 nucleotides are TGTTCCAGCAGCTTGACAGAGGGGGACTATGGCTACACCTTC. This sequence encodes CSSSLTEGDYGYTF.

The chain employs TRBV6-5 and TRBJ2-5; a possible D gene is TRBD2 (6 bases). TRBJ2-7 explains the end of the DNA better; the J call may be wrong. Germline CDR1 MNHEY, CDR2 SVGAGI. There are 15 residues in the CDR3. The CDR3 loop reads CASSSRGTISYEQYF. In nucleotides, the CDR3 is TGTGCCAGCAGTTCCCGCGGGACCATCTCCTACGAGCAGTACTTC.

This sequence joins TRBV5-1 and TRBJ2-7; a weak D match, TRBD1 (6 bases). Germline-derived CDR1 and CDR2 are SGHRS and YFSETQ. Between the trimmed V and J ends, which lost 5 bases and 3 bases, there was a span of 21 bases. CDR3 length equals 16 residues. The CDR3 coding sequence is TGCGCCAGCAGTCTCGGACAGTCACACCAGGACTACGAGCAGTACTTC. Encoded protein: CASSLGQSHQDYEQYF.

This chain uses TRBV28 with TRBJ2-7; 8 bases agree with TRBD1. The germline V gene has CDR1 MDHEN and CDR2 SYDVKM. This CDR3 spans 14 amino acids. The V gene end was trimmed by 3 bases and the J gene end by 2 bases; junction bases not matched to a gene: 3. CDR3 coding DNA: TGTGCCAGCAGTTTGGACAGGGCCCCCTACGAGCAGTACTTC. Its translation: CASSLDRAPYEQYF.

The chain has TRBV7-3 and TRBJ2-7; TRBD1 might be the D (5 bases). Germline CDR1 and CDR2: SGHTA and FQGTGA. This CDR3 comprises 11 residues. Deletions cut 2 bases from V and 6 bases from J, with 5 bases between. The DNA of the CDR3 is TGTGCCAGCAGCTTAGGGGCCGAGCAGTACTTC. Residues: CASSLGAEQYF.